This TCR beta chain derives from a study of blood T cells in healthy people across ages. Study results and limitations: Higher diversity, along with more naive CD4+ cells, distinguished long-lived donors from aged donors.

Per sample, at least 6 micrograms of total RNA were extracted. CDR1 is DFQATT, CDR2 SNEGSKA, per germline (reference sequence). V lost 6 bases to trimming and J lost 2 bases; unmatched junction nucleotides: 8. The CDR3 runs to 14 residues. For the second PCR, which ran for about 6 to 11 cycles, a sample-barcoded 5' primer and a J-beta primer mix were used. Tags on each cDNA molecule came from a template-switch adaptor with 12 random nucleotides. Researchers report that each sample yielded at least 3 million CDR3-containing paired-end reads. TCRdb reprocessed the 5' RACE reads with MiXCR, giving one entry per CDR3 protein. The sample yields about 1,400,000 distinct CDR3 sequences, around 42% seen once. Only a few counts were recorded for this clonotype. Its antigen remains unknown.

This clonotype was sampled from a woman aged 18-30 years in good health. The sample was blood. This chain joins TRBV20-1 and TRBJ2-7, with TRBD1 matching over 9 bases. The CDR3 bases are TGCAGTGCCCCCGACAGGGGGGATACCTACGAGCAGTACTTC. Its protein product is CSAPDRGDTYEQYF.